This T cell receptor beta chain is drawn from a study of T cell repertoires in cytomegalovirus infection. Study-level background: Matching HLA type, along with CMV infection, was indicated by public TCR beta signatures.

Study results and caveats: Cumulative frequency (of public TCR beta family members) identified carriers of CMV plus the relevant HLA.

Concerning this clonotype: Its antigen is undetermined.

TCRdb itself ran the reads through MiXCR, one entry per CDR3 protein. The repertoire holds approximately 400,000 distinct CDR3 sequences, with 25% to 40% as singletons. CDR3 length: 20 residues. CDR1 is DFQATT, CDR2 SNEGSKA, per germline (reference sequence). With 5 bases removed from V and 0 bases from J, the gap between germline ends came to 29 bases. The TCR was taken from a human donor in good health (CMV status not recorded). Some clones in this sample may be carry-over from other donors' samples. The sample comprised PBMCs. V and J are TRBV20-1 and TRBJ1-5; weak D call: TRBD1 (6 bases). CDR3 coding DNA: TGCAGTGCTCACGGTCTTGGTATAGGGGGTCGGTTTGGTAGCAATCAGCCCCAGCATTTT. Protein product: CSAHGLGIGGRFGSNQPQHF.